This TCR beta chain derives from a study of blood T cells in healthy people across ages. Study conclusions and caveats: Higher diversity and more naive CD4+ cells were features of long-lived donors, compared to aged donors. Estimates based on one million T cells were treated as lower bounds.

On this clonotype itself: Its specificity is not known.

For the second PCR, which ran for about 7 to 11 cycles, a sample-barcoded 5' primer and a J-beta primer mix were used. TCRdb fed the 5' RACE reads into MiXCR, producing one record per CDR3 protein. The sample shows almost 300,000 distinct CDR3 sequences, 27% of them seen only once. Germline V gene data show CDR1 as SGHTA and CDR2 as FQGNSA. With 4 bases clipped from V and 8 bases from J, the junction kept 6 bases outside the gene matches. The CDR3 consists of 13 residues. The specimen was blood. The TCR comes from a woman in her 70s in good health. The J gene is TRBJ1-2, the V gene TRBV7-2; 8 bases map to TRBD1. CDR3 DNA sequence: TGTGCCAGCAGCTGGGAAACAGGGGGGGGCTACACCTTC. This translates into CASSWETGGGYTF.